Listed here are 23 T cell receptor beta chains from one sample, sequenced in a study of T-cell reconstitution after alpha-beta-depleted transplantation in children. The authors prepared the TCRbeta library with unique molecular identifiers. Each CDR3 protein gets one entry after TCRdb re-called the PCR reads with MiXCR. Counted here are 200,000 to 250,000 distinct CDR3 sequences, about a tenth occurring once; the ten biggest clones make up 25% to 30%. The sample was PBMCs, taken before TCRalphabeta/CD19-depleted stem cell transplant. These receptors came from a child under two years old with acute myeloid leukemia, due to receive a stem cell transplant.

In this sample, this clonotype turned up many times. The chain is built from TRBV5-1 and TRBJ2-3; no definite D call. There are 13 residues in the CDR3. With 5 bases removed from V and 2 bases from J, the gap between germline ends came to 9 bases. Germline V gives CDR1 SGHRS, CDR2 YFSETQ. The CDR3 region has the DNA TGCGCCAGCAGGCCGGAACACACAGATACGCAGTATTTT. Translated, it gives CASRPEHTDTQYF. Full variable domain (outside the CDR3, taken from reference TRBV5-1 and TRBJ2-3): KAGVTQTPRYLIKTRGQQVTLSCSPISGHRSVSWYQQTPGQGLQFLFEYFSETQRNKGNFPGRFSGRQFSNSRSEMNVSTLELGDSALYLCASRPEHTDTQYFGPGTRLTVL.

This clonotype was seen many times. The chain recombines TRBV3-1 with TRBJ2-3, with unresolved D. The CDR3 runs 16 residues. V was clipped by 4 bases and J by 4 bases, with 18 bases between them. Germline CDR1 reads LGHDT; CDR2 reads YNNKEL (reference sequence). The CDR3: CASSPPPAVGSDTQYF. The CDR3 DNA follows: TGTGCCAGCAGCCCCCCGCCGGCTGTGGGGTCAGATACGCAGTATTTT.

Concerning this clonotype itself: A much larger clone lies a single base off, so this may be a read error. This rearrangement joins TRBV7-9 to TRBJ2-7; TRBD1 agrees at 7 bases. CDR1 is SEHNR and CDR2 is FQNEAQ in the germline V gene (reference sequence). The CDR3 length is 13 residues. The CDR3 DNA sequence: TGTACCAGCAGCTTAGGGGGCTACTACGAGCAGTACTTC. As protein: CTSSLGGYYEQYF.

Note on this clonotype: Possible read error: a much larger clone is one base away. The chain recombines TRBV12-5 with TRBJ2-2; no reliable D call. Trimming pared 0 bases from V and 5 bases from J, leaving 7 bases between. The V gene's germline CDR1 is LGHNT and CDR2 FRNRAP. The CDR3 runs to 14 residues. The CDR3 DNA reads TGTGCTAGTGGTTTGGTAGGGAAGACCGGGGAGCTGTTTTTT. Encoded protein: CASGLVGKTGELFF.

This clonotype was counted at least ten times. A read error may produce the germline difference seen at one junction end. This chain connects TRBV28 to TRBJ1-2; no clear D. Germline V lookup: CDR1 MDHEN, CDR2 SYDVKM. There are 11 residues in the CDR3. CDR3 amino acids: CASSSGSLGSF. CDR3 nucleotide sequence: TGTGCCAGCAGTTCCGGGTCCCTTGGCTCCTTC.

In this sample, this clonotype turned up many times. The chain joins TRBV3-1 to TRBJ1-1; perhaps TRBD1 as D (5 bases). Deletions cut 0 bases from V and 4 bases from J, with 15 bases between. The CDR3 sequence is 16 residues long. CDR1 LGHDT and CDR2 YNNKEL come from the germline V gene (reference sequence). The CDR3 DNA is TGTGCCAGCAGCCAAGATATCTCCCGGGGACGCACTGAAGCTTTCTTT. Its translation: CASSQDISRGRTEAFF.

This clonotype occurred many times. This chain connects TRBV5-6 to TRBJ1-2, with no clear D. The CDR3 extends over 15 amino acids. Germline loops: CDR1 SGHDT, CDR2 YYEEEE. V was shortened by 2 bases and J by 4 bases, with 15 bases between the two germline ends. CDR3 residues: CASSFTTVGFYGYTF. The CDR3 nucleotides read TGTGCCAGCAGCTTCACGACGGTGGGCTTCTATGGCTACACCTTC.

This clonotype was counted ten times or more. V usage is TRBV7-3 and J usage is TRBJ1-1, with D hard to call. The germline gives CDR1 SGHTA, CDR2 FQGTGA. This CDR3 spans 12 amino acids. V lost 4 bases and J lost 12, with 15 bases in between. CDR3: CASSSPNQETFF. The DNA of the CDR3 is TGTGCCAGCAGCTCACCAAACCAGGAGACTTTCTTT.

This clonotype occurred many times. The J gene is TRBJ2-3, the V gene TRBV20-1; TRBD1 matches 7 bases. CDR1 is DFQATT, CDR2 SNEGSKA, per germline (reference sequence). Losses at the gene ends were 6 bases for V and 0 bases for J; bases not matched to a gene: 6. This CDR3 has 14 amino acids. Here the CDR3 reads CSAQGQTSTDTQYF. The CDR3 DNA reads TGCAGTGCCCAGGGACAGACCAGCACAGATACGCAGTATTTT.

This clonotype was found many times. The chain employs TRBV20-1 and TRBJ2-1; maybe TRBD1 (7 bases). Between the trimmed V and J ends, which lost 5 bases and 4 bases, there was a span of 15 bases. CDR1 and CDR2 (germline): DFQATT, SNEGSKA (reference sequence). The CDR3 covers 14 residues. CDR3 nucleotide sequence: TGCAGTGCTCCAGGGGGGACTCTATACAATGAGCAGTTCTTC. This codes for CSAPGGTLYNEQFF.

The CDR3 sequence is CASSQDWGGNNEQFF. CDR3 bases: TGTGCCAGCTCACAGGACTGGGGGGGAAACAATGAGCAGTTCTTC. The chain recombines TRBV18 with TRBJ2-1; 7 bases are a match to TRBD2. Germline V gene data show CDR1 as KGHSH and CDR2 as LQKENI. The CDR3 loop spans 15 amino acids. The V and J ends lost 4 bases and 5 bases, in that order; junction bases with no gene match: 8.

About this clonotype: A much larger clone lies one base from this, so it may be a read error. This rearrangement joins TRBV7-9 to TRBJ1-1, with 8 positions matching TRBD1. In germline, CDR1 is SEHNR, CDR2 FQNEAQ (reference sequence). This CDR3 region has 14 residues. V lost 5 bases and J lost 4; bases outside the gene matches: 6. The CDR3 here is CASSPWTGITEAFF. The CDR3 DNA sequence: TGTGCCAGCAGCCCCTGGACAGGGATCACTGAAGCTTTCTTT.

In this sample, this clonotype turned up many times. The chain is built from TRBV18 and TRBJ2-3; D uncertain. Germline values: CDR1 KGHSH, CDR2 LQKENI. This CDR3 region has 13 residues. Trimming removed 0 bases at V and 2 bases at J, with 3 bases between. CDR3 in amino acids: CASSPPTTDTQYF. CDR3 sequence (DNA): TGTGCCAGCTCACCACCGACCACAGATACGCAGTATTTT.

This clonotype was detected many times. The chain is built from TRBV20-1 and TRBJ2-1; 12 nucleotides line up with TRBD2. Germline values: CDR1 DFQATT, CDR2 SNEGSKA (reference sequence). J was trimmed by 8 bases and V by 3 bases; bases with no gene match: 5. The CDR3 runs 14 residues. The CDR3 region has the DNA TGCAGTGCTAGGACTAGCGGGAGTAGATATGAGCAGTTCTTC. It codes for CSARTSGSRYEQFF.

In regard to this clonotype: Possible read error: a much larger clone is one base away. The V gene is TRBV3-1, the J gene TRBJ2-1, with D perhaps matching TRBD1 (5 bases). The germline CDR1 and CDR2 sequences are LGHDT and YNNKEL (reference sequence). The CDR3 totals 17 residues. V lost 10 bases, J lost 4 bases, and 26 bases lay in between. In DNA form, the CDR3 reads TGTGCCACCGGAGAGACGGCAGGGTATTCCATATACAATGAGCAGTTCTTC. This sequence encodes CATGETAGYSIYNEQFF.

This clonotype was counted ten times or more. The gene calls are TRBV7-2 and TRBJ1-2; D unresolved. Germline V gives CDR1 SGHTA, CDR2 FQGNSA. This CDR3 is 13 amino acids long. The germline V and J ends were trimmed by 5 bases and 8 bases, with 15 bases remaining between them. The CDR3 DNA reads TGTGCCAGCAGCCCCCAGCTGGGGTACGGCTACACCTTC. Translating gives CASSPQLGYGYTF. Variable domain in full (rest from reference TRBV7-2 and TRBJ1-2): GAGVSQSPSNKVTEKGKDVELRCDPISGHTALYWYRQSLGQGLEFLIYFQGNSAPDKSGLPSDRFSAERTGGSVSTLTIQRTQQEDSAVYLCASSPQLGYGYTFGSGTRLTVV.

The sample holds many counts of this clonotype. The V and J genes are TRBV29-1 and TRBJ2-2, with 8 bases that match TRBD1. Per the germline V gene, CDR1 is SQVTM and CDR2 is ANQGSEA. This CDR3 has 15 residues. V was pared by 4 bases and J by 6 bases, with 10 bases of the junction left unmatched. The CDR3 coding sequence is TGCAGCGTTGCAGGGGGCGCAACCCAAGCCGGGGAGCTGTTTTTT. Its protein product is CSVAGGATQAGELFF.

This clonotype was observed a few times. The CDR3 loop reads CASTITGWGSGQPQHF. The CDR3 coding sequence is TGTGCCAGCACCATCACCGGCTGGGGGTCGGGGCAGCCCCAGCATTTT. This rearrangement joins TRBV28 to TRBJ1-5, with D maybe TRBD1 (5 bases). This CDR3 has 16 amino acids. Germline V gene data show CDR1 as MDHEN and CDR2 as SYDVKM. Trimming shortened V by 7 bases and J by 7 bases, and 23 bases separated the two germline ends.

The CDR3 is CASSLSNRGRGLDTQYF. DNA of the CDR3: TGTGCCAGCAGCTTATCAAACAGGGGGCGAGGGTTGGATACGCAGTATTTT. The genes are TRBV5-5 and TRBJ2-3; TRBD1 matches 9 bases. CDR3 length: 17 amino acids. Germline assignment: CDR1 SGHKS and CDR2 YYEKEE (reference sequence). V lost 2 bases, J lost 6 bases, and 13 bases stayed unmatched.

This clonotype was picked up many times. CDR3 loop: CSARVRETQYF. CDR3 nucleotide sequence: TGCAGTGCTAGAGTTAGGGAGACCCAGTACTTC. The rearrangement joins TRBV20-1 to TRBJ2-5; D remains unclear. The V end lost 1 base, the J end lost 5 bases, and 5 bases lay between the germline ends. The germline CDR1 and CDR2 sequences are DFQATT and SNEGSKA (reference sequence). There are 11 residues in the CDR3.

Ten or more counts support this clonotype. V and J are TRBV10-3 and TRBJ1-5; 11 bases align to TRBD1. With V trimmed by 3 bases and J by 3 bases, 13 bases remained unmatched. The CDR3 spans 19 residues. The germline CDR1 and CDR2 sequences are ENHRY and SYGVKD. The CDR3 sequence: CAISDAGDRGASFNQPQHF. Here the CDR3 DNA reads TGTGCCATCAGTGACGCGGGGGACAGGGGGGCCTCCTTCAATCAGCCCCAGCATTTT.

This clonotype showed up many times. The CDR3 DNA reads TGCAGTGCTAGAATCGACAGGGATGAAAATGAGCAGTTCTTC. It specifies CSARIDRDENEQFF. The V gene is TRBV20-1, the J gene TRBJ2-1; 7 bases line up with TRBD1. V shed 2 bases, J shed 7 bases, and the junction held 8 bases outside the gene matches. Germline CDR1 is DFQATT and CDR2 is SNEGSKA (reference sequence). This CDR3 spans 14 amino acids.

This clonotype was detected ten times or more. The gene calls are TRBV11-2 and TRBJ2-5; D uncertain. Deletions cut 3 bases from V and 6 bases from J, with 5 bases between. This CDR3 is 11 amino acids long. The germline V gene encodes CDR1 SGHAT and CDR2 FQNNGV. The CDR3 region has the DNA TGTGCCAGCAGCTTCGGGCAGACCCAGTACTTC. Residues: CASSFGQTQYF.